This T cell receptor beta chain was captured by sequencing in a study of cytomegalovirus exposure and HLA in healthy donors. The study, taken as a whole, reports: Analysis was carried out at a later point, and it linked a missense DCLRE1C variant to TCR beta V- and J-gene trimming.

The PCR contained 60 Vbeta and 13 Jbeta primers. Data came from immunoSEQ multiplex PCR; TCRdb stores just in-frame clones and leaves some out. The sample yields 150,000 to 200,000 clones, roughly 90% seen once. Donors sampled were nominally healthy, though unrecorded immune exposures were likely. As concerns this clone: Its antigen is currently unknown.

The CDR3 is 19 residues long. The sequence was collected from a woman between 18 and 29 years old in good health and CMV-seronegative. The sequencing input was PBMCs. The chain uses TRBV21-1 and TRBJ1-5; the table assigns TRBD1, which was not confirmed against the DNA. TRBV21-1 is deemed a pseudogene. This chain's CDR3 is CASSKGNRGRTGRHQPQHF. DNA for the CDR3: TGTGCCAGCAGCAAAGGGAATCGGGGTAGGACAGGGAGGCATCAGCCCCAGCATTTT.